The 6 T cell receptor beta chains presented below share a single source sample, sequenced in a study of radiation and T cells in renal cell carcinoma. Described time point: blood 2 weeks post-SBRT. Treatment defined: 15 Gy SBRT to primary tumor, nephrectomy 4 weeks later. The data were produced by immunoSEQ multiplex PCR, yet TCRdb's version contains in-frame clones alone and is incomplete. Counted here are 120,000 or so clones, more than 80% occurring once; the ten biggest clones make up approximately 2%. Source: blood, taken from a patient whose treatment included radiotherapy and nephrectomy. Receptors originate from a woman aged 55-70 years with renal cell carcinoma.

The gene calls are TRBV5-1 and TRBJ2-5; a possible D gene is TRBD2 (5 bases). In germline, CDR1 is SGHRS, CDR2 YFSETQ. The CDR3 covers 13 residues. V shed 4 bases and J shed 3 bases, with 10 bases lying between them. Here the CDR3 reads CASSVTGKETQYF. The DNA for the CDR3 is TGCGCCAGCAGCGTGACGGGAAAAGAGACCCAGTACTTC.

This chain links TRBV28 with TRBJ1-1; the match to TRBD1 covers 7 bases. V was clipped by 7 bases and J by 1 base; unmatched bases: 6. This CDR3 comprises 14 residues. CDR1 is MDHEN and CDR2 is SYDVKM in the germline V gene. CDR3 nucleotide sequence: TGTGCCAGCAATTCGGGACAGCGGAACACTGAAGCTTTCTTT. Translated: CASNSGQRNTEAFF.

V and J are TRBV19 and TRBJ1-5; no reliable D call. There are 10 residues in the CDR3. Germline CDR1 LNHDA, CDR2 SQIVND (reference sequence). V lost 8 bases, J lost 4 bases, and 3 bases lay in between. This CDR3 is CASGNQPQHF. Here the CDR3 DNA reads TGTGCCAGTGGAAATCAGCCCCAGCATTTT.

V and J are TRBV6-5 and TRBJ1-2; D gene unclear. Trimming stripped 0 bases from V and 8 bases from J, with 16 bases between. The CDR3 length is 15 residues. In germline, CDR1 is MNHEY, CDR2 SVGAGI. CDR3: CASSYSSTGPMGYTF. The DNA for the CDR3 is TGTGCCAGCAGTTACTCGAGTACTGGCCCTATGGGCTACACCTTC.

In its sample, this clone was seen once. The CDR3 here is CASKEVASSYNSPLHF. In DNA, the CDR3 is TGTGCCAGCAAGGAAGTCGCGAGCTCCTATAATTCACCCCTCCACTTT. The chain couples TRBV6-4 to TRBJ1-6; D is undetermined. V was trimmed by 7 bases and J by 0 bases, leaving 13 bases between them. Germline V gene lookup returns CDR1 MRHNA and CDR2 SNTAGT. The CDR3 length is 16 residues.

The CDR3 sequence: CASSSSSGGARNEQFF. CDR3 DNA: TGCGCCAGCAGCTCCTCGAGCGGGGGGGCAAGAAATGAGCAGTTCTTC. The V and J genes are TRBV5-1 and TRBJ2-1, with TRBD2 matching 10 bases. The V segment lost 3 bases and the J segment 7 bases; nucleotides outside the gene matches: 10. The CDR3 totals 16 residues. Germline V CDR1 and CDR2: SGHRS, YFSETQ.